Listed below are T cell receptor beta chains from one sample, sequenced in a study of T-cell reconstitution after alpha-beta-depleted transplantation in children. A single record per CDR3 protein comes from TCRdb applying MiXCR to the PCR reads. The sample contains approximately 500,000 distinct CDR3 sequences, over 9.5% of which appear only once. The starting material was PBMCs, obtained before TCRalphabeta/CD19-depleted stem cell transplant. The receptors originated from a child aged 2 to 10 with inherited bone marrow failure, due to receive a stem cell transplant. CDR3s include the opening cysteine and the closing phenylalanine or tryptophan. A D gene is named only where the DNA matches it firmly. A clone size is listed for some rows: how often the clone was seen (once, few, many), or a class if it is expanded.

CDR3 DNA: TGCAGTGCTAGGGAGACCAATTCGAAAGAGACCCAGTACTTC
CDR3 protein: CSARETNSKETQYF
J gene: TRBJ2-5
D gene: NA
clone size: many
V gene: TRBV20-1

CDR3 DNA: TGTGCCAGCAGCTTGGTCCGCGGGAGTTTCGAGGAGCAGTACTTC
CDR3 protein: CASSLVRGSFEEQYF
J gene: TRBJ2-7
D gene: TRBD2
clone size: many
V gene: TRBV5-4

CDR3 DNA: TGTGCCAGCAGTTTTGTCAGGGGTTCGACTGAAGCTTTCTTT
CDR3 protein: CASSFVRGSTEAFF
J gene: TRBJ1-1
D gene: NA
clone size: many
V gene: TRBV12-3/TRBV12-4

CDR3 DNA: TGTGCCAGTAAGGTTGGGGGCGGGAGGGCCGGTAATGAGCAGTTCTTC
CDR3 protein: CASKVGGGRAGNEQFF
J gene: TRBJ2-1
D gene: TRBD2
clone size: once
V gene: TRBV19

CDR3 DNA: TGTGCTAGTGGTTTGTCCCAAGAGACCCAGTACTTC
CDR3 protein: CASGLSQETQYF
J gene: TRBJ2-5
D gene: NA
clone size: many
V gene: TRBV12-5

CDR3 DNA: TGCGCCAGCAGCGGACGAGGATCGGGAAGCTCCTACAATGAGCAGTTCTTC
CDR3 protein: CASSGRGSGSSYNEQFF
J gene: TRBJ2-1
D gene: NA
clone size: many
V gene: TRBV5-1

CDR3 DNA: TGTGCCATCAGCCCGCCGAACACCGGGGAGCTGTTTTTT
CDR3 protein: CAISPPNTGELFF
J gene: TRBJ2-2
D gene: NA
clone size: many
V gene: TRBV10-3

CDR3 DNA: TGTGCCAGCAGCTTGGAAGCGGGGGCCGTAACAGATACGCAGTATTTT
CDR3 protein: CASSLEAGAVTDTQYF
J gene: TRBJ2-3
D gene: TRBD2
clone size: NA
V gene: TRBV5-5

CDR3 DNA: TGCGCCAGTGACCCCGGGACAGGTGGCTACGAGCAGTACTTC
CDR3 protein: CASDPGTGGYEQYF
J gene: TRBJ2-7
D gene: TRBD1
clone size: many
V gene: TRBV10-2

CDR3 DNA: TGTGCCAGCAGCTCGGAACGGGACCCTTTACAAGAGACCCAGTACTTC
CDR3 protein: CASSSERDPLQETQYF
J gene: TRBJ2-5
D gene: NA
clone size: NA
V gene: TRBV11-2

CDR3 DNA: TGTGCCAGCAGGGGGATGGCCTATGGCTACACCTTC
CDR3 protein: CASRGMAYGYTF
J gene: TRBJ1-2
D gene: NA
clone size: many
V gene: TRBV27

CDR3 DNA: TGTGCCAGCAGTGGAGGAGGGCGGGAGGGGACCTACGAGCAGTACTTC
CDR3 protein: CASSGGGREGTYEQYF
J gene: TRBJ2-7
D gene: TRBD2
clone size: NA
V gene: TRBV7-9

CDR3 DNA: TGTGCCAGCAGTTACCATAGCGCAGATACGCAGTATTTT
CDR3 protein: CASSYHSADTQYF
J gene: TRBJ2-3
D gene: NA
clone size: few
V gene: TRBV6-5

CDR3 DNA: TGCGCCAGCAGCCCGTCCCGGGAAGGATACGAGCAGTACTTC
CDR3 protein: CASSPSREGYEQYF
J gene: TRBJ2-7
D gene: NA
clone size: many
V gene: TRBV4-3

CDR3 DNA: TGCAGTGCCCCGCCCGGTGCGGGGGGCACAGATACGCAGTATTTT
CDR3 protein: CSAPPGAGGTDTQYF
J gene: TRBJ2-3
D gene: TRBD2
clone size: many
V gene: TRBV20-1

CDR3 DNA: TGTGCCAGCAGCCGGGACAGGGGGGACCCGTGGTACTTC
CDR3 protein: CASSRDRGDPWYF
J gene: TRBJ2-5
D gene: TRBD1
clone size: many
V gene: TRBV6-5

CDR3 DNA: TGTGCCAGCAGAAGGCCGGGACTAGCGGGAGGGAGCTCCTACGAGCAGTACTTC
CDR3 protein: CASRRPGLAGGSSYEQYF
J gene: TRBJ2-7
D gene: TRBD2
clone size: many
V gene: TRBV28

CDR3 DNA: TGCGCCAGCAGCCAACCGGGACCTCGAGGTTCACCCCTCCACTTT
CDR3 protein: CASSQPGPRGSPLHF
J gene: TRBJ1-6
D gene: NA
clone size: many
V gene: TRBV4-3

CDR3 DNA: TGTGCCAGCAGCCTTTCCACGGGAGGAGGTTCCTACAATGAGCAGTTCTTC
CDR3 protein: CASSLSTGGGSYNEQFF
J gene: TRBJ2-1
D gene: TRBD2
clone size: many
V gene: TRBV4-2

CDR3 DNA: TGCAGTGCTAGTCTAGCGGACAGCTACGAGCAGTACTTC
CDR3 protein: CSASLADSYEQYF
J gene: TRBJ2-7
D gene: NA
clone size: many
V gene: TRBV20-1

CDR3 DNA: TGTGCCAGCAGTGAAAGGCGCGCCGGGGCCCAGTACTTC
CDR3 protein: CASSERRAGAQYF
J gene: TRBJ2-5
D gene: NA
clone size: many
V gene: TRBV25-1

CDR3 DNA: TGCAGTGCCAGAAGCAGCGGCCTTAGCTCCTACAATGAGCAGTTCTTC
CDR3 protein: CSARSSGLSSYNEQFF
J gene: TRBJ2-1
D gene: NA
clone size: NA
V gene: TRBV20-1

CDR3 DNA: TGCGCCAGCAGCTTAGGGGCAGGGAGTGTCGACGAGCAGTACTTC
CDR3 protein: CASSLGAGSVDEQYF
J gene: TRBJ2-7
D gene: NA
clone size: many
V gene: TRBV5-1

CDR3 DNA: TGCAGTGCTAGGGGACAGGGGATAGGCTATGGCTACACCTTC
CDR3 protein: CSARGQGIGYGYTF
J gene: TRBJ1-2
D gene: TRBD1
clone size: few
V gene: TRBV20-1

CDR3 DNA: TGCAGTGCTAGAGATCTATCTGTCTCGGGGACAGGGTCCGCGGGGATCCCCTACGAGCAGTACTTC
CDR3 protein: CSARDLSVSGTGSAGIPYEQYF
J gene: TRBJ2-7
D gene: TRBD1
clone size: many
V gene: TRBV20-1

CDR3 DNA: TGTGCCAGCACCCTCAGCGTTGATGGGGCCAACGTCCTGACTTTC
CDR3 protein: CASTLSVDGANVLTF
J gene: TRBJ2-6
D gene: NA
clone size: many
V gene: TRBV6-2/TRBV6-3

CDR3 DNA: TGTGCCAGCAGTAACGCCCCGAGGAGCTATGGCTACACCTTC
CDR3 protein: CASSNAPRSYGYTF
J gene: TRBJ1-2
D gene: NA
clone size: many
V gene: TRBV6-1

CDR3 DNA: TGTGCCAGCAGCTTACAGGCCGGGCAGGGAGAGCAGTACTTC
CDR3 protein: CASSLQAGQGEQYF
J gene: TRBJ2-7
D gene: NA
clone size: few
V gene: TRBV7-2

CDR3 DNA: TGCGCCAGCAGGTCGACCGGGACAACGTACAATGAGCAGTTCTTC
CDR3 protein: CASRSTGTTYNEQFF
J gene: TRBJ2-1
D gene: NA
clone size: many
V gene: TRBV5-1

CDR3 DNA: TGCGCCAGCAGCAATGACACCGGGGGAGCTTTCTTT
CDR3 protein: CASSNDTGGAFF
J gene: TRBJ1-1
D gene: NA
clone size: many
V gene: TRBV5-1

CDR3 DNA: TGTGCCAGCAGTTACTCGACGGACAGGGGCTTTTTGAACACTGAAGCTTTCTTT
CDR3 protein: CASSYSTDRGFLNTEAFF
J gene: TRBJ1-1
D gene: TRBD1
clone size: NA
V gene: TRBV6-5

CDR3 DNA: TGCGCCAGCAGCTCTCCCCCGGGACAGGGGACCCCCTACGAGCAGTACTTC
CDR3 protein: CASSSPPGQGTPYEQYF
J gene: TRBJ2-7
D gene: TRBD1
clone size: NA
V gene: TRBV5-1

CDR3 DNA: TGTGCCAGCAGCTTAGTGCGAGGGACCGACTCTTTTTTTGGAAACACCATATATTTT
CDR3 protein: CASSLVRGTDSFFGNTIYF
J gene: TRBJ1-3
D gene: NA
clone size: many
V gene: TRBV7-2

CDR3 DNA: TGTGCCAGCAGGGGTAGCGGGGAGCTGTTTTTT
CDR3 protein: CASRGSGELFF
J gene: TRBJ2-2
D gene: NA
clone size: many
V gene: TRBV28

CDR3 DNA: TGCAGTGCTAGTTACAGGGACGGTTACACTGACGCTTTCTTT
CDR3 protein: CSASYRDGYTDAFF
J gene: TRBJ1-1
D gene: NA
clone size: NA
V gene: TRBV20-1

CDR3 DNA: TGCGCCAGCAGCTTTGCCCAAGCGGGATGGGAGCTCGATGAGCAGTTCTTC
CDR3 protein: CASSFAQAGWELDEQFF
J gene: TRBJ2-1
D gene: TRBD2
clone size: many
V gene: TRBV5-1

CDR3 DNA: TGCAGCGTCGCCGGGACAGGGTCCTCTGAAGCTTTCTTT
CDR3 protein: CSVAGTGSSEAFF
J gene: TRBJ1-1
D gene: TRBD1
clone size: many
V gene: TRBV29-1

CDR3 DNA: TGTGCCAGCAGAAGGCAGGGGGCGTTTTACGAGCAGTACTTC
CDR3 protein: CASRRQGAFYEQYF
J gene: TRBJ2-7
D gene: TRBD1
clone size: many
V gene: TRBV27

CDR3 DNA: TGTGCCATGCCCGGGACTAGCCCCACAGATACGCAGTATTTT
CDR3 protein: CAMPGTSPTDTQYF
J gene: TRBJ2-3
D gene: TRBD2
clone size: NA
V gene: TRBV10-3

CDR3 DNA: TGCGCCAGCAGCCAAGATCGGCAGGGGGATTCACCCCTCCACTTT
CDR3 protein: CASSQDRQGDSPLHF
J gene: TRBJ1-6
D gene: TRBD1
clone size: NA
V gene: TRBV4-3